The following is a TCR beta chain sequence with its context. Its specificity is not known. The data stem from a study of cytomegalovirus exposure and HLA in healthy donors. Overall study results and limits: Later analysis identified a missense DCLRE1C variant that was linked to TCR beta V- and J-gene trimming.

The PCR contained 60 Vbeta and 13 Jbeta primers. TCRdb keeps only in-frame clones here, not all; method: immunoSEQ multiplex PCR. The data hold over 100,000 clones, with 77% observed a single time. This receptor was obtained from a male donor in good health and CMV-seropositive. Sequencing was carried out using PBMCs.

The CDR3 sequence: CAISVGTGVETQYF. The DNA of the CDR3 is TGTGCCATCAGTGTTGGGACAGGGGTAGAGACCCAGTACTTC. This chain links TRBV10-3 with TRBJ2-5, with 10 bases lining up with TRBD1. Germline trimming cut 4 bases from V and 4 bases from J; bases unmatched to any gene: 3. Germline CDR1 reads ENHRY; CDR2 reads SYGVKD. The CDR3 covers 14 residues.